This T cell receptor beta chain is from a study of T cell responses to AZD1222 COVID-19 vaccine. The CDR3 extends over 11 amino acids. Looked up from germline, CDR1 is GTSNPN and CDR2 is SVGIG (reference sequence). V was cut by 2 bases and J by 9 bases, with 10 bases left in between. TCRdb's copy holds only in-frame clones and misses some; the assay was immunoSEQ multiplex PCR. The sample yields about 140,000 clones, over 85% seen once. This TCR came from an adult who received the AZD1222 COVID-19 vaccine. The genes are TRBV30 and TRBJ1-1; no firm D call. The source was peripheral blood, collected 28 days after the second AZD1222 dose. The CDR3 protein is CAWSYKPQAFF. CDR3 nucleotide sequence: TGTGCCTGGAGTTATAAACCCCAAGCTTTCTTT.